The present entry profiles one T cell receptor (beta chain) with its context. Both subsets, CD45RA+ naive and CD45RA-negative memory, were split from the CD4+ cells. These data come from a study of shared clonotypes between healthy human individuals. The genomic DNA of each subset was split evenly across several immunoSEQ plates. The table came from immunoSEQ multiplex PCR; TCRdb's copy has only in-frame clones and leaves some out. The repertoire holds over a million clones, approximately 97% seen once, with roughly 1.1% in the top ten. Material for sequencing was naive CD4+ T cells sorted from blood. Subset: CD45RA+ positively selected. This TCR derives from a man aged 25 to 40 in good health.

CDR3 amino acids: CASSYQGILTAGELFF. In nucleotides, the CDR3 is TGTGCCAGCAGTTACCAGGGGATTTTGACCGCCGGGGAGCTGTTTTTT. This chain uses TRBV6-5 with TRBJ2-2; possible D gene TRBD1, 6 bases. Germline V gene lookup returns CDR1 MNHEY and CDR2 SVGAGI. CDR3 length: 16 residues. V lost 2 bases and J lost 6, with 16 bases in between.